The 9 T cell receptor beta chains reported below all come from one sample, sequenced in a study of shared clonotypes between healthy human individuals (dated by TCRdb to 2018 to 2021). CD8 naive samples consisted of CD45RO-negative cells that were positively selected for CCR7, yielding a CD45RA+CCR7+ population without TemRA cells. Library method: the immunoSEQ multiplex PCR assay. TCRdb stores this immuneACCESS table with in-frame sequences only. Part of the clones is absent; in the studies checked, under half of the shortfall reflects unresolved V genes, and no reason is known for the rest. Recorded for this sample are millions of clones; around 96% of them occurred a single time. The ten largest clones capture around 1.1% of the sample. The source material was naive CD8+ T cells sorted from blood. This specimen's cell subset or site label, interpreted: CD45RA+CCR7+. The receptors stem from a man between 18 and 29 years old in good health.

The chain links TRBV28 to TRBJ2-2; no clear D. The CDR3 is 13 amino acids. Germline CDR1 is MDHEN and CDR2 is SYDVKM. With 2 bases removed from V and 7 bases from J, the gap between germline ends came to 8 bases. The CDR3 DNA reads TGTGCCAGCAGTTTAGTTCTTCTCGGGGAGCTGTTTTTT. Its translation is CASSLVLLGELFF. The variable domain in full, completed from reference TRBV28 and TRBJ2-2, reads DVKVTQSSRYLVKRTGEKVFLECVQDMDHENMFWYRQDPGLGLRLIYFSYDVKMKEKGDIPEGYSVSREKKERFSLILESASTNQTSMYLCASSLVLLGELFFGEGSRLTVL.

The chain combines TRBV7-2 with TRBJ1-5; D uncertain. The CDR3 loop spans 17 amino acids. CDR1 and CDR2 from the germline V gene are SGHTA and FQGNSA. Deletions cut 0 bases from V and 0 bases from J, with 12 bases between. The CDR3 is CASSLAEGPYSNQPQHF. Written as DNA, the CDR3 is TGTGCCAGCAGCTTAGCGGAGGGTCCCTATAGCAATCAGCCCCAGCATTTT.

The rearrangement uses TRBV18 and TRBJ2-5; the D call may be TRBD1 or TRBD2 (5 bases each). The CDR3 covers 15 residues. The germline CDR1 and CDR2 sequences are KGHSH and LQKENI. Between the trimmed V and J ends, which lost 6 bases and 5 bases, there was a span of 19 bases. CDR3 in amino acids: CASSPIRGERETQYF. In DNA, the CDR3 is TGTGCCAGCTCCCCCATTAGGGGTGAGCGGGAGACCCAGTACTTC.

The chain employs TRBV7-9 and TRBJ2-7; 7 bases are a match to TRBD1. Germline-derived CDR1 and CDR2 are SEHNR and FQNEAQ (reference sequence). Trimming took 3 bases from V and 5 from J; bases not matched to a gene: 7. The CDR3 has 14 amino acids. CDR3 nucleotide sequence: TGTGCCAGCAGCTTGCCGACAGGGTTCCACGAGCAGTACTTC. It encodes CASSLPTGFHEQYF.

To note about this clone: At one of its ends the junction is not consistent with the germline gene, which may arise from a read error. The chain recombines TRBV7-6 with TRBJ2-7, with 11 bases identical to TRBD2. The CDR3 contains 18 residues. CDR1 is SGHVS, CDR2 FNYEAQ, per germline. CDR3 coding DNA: TGTGCCAGCAGCTTAGAGGTTAGCGGGGGGGCTCCCTCCTCCGAGCAGTACTTC. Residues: CASSLEVSGGAPSSEQYF.

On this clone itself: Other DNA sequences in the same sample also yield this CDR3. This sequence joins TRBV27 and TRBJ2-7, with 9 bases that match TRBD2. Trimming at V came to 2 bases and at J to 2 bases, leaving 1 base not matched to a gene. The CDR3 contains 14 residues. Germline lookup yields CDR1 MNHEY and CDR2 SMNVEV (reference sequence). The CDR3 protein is CASSLAGGPYEQYF. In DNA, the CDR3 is TGTGCCAGCAGTTTAGCGGGAGGGCCCTACGAGCAGTACTTC.

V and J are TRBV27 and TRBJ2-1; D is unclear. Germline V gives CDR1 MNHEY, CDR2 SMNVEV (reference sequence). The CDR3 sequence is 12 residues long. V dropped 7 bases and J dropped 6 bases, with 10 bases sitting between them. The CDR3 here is CASNSGANEQFF. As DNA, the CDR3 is TGTGCCAGCAACTCTGGAGCCAATGAGCAGTTCTTC.

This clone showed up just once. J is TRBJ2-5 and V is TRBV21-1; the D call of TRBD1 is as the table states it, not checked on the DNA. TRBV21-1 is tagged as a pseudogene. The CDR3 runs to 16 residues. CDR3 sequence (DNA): TGTGCCAGCAGCAAAGCCCTGGACAGGGAGGGGGAGACCCAGTACTTC. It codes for CASSKALDREGETQYF.

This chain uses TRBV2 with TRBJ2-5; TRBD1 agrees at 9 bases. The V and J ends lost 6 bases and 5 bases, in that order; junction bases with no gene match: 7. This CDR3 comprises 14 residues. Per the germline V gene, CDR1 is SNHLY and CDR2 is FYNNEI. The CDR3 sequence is CASSITGGGETQYF. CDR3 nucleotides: TGTGCCAGCAGCATAACAGGGGGCGGGGAGACCCAGTACTTC. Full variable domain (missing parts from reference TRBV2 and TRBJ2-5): EPEVTQTPSHQVTQMGQEVILRCVPISNHLYFYWYRQILGQKVEFLVSFYNNEISEKSEIFDDQFSVERPDGSNFTLKIRSTKLEDSAMYFCASSITGGGETQYFGPGTRLLVL.